These 32 T cell receptor beta chains originate from one sample sequenced in a study of response to subunit inactivated influenza vaccine. In TCRdb, the RT-PCR reads were re-called with MiXCR into one record per CDR3 protein. In the table there are fewer than 600,000 distinct CDR3 sequences, approximately 7.7% of which are singletons. This sample comprised PBMCs from blood, obtained around 2 years after vaccination. All receptors derive from a man aged 50-75 years who received an inactivated influenza vaccine.

This clonotype has more than one count but fewer than ten. The CDR3 region is CASMGDYEQYF. Written as DNA, the CDR3 is TGTGCCAGCATGGGAGACTACGAGCAGTACTTC. The chain joins TRBV28 to TRBJ2-7; TRBD2 might be the D (5 bases). V gave up 7 bases and J gave up 3 bases, with 7 bases separating them. Germline V gene sequence: CDR1 MDHEN, CDR2 SYDVKM. The CDR3 is 11 amino acids.

This clonotype was counted at least ten times. The chain recombines TRBV12-3 or TRBV12-4 with TRBJ1-2; no clear D. The CDR3 spans 12 residues. Trimming pared 5 bases from V and 6 bases from J, leaving 10 bases between. The CDR3 DNA reads as TGTGCCAGCAGTCACGGGTCTCATGGCTACACCTTC. Translated, it gives CASSHGSHGYTF.

This clonotype was seen a few times. The chain couples TRBV2 to TRBJ2-1; tentatively, D is TRBD1 (6 bases). The CDR3 runs 12 residues. V gave up 6 bases and J gave up 9 bases, with 12 bases separating them. The germline CDR1 and CDR2 sequences are SNHLY and FYNNEI. CDR3 nucleotides: TGTGCCAGCAGCAGGGACACGTTTGAGCAGTTCTTC. It codes for CASSRDTFEQFF.

This clonotype came up a few times. The rearrangement uses TRBV3-1 and TRBJ2-1; TRBD2 aligns across 9 bases. Germline V gene sequence: CDR1 LGHDT, CDR2 YNNKEL (reference sequence). This CDR3 has 18 residues. V gave up 0 bases and J gave up 0 bases; unmatched junction bases: 6. CDR3 sequence reads: CASSQDPFSGSSYNEQFF. In DNA, the CDR3 is TGTGCCAGCAGCCAAGATCCCTTTAGCGGGAGCTCCTACAATGAGCAGTTCTTC.

This clonotype was observed at least ten times. V and J are TRBV2 and TRBJ2-7; D gene ambiguous. V lost 4 bases and J 0 bases, leaving 10 bases between the germline ends. Germline CDR1 reads SNHLY; CDR2 reads FYNNEI. The CDR3 contains 14 residues. CDR3: CASSVGGRSYEQYF. CDR3 bases: TGTGCCAGCAGTGTGGGCGGCCGCTCCTACGAGCAGTACTTC.

J is TRBJ2-2 and V is TRBV9; no clear D. The germline V gene has CDR1 SGDLS and CDR2 YYNGEE. The CDR3 loop spans 13 amino acids. V was shortened by 1 base and J by 4 bases, with 5 bases between the two germline ends. This chain's CDR3 is CASSVYSTGELFF. The CDR3 DNA reads as TGTGCCAGCAGCGTATATAGCACCGGGGAGCTGTTTTTT.

Many counts were recorded for this clonotype. The chain combines TRBV7-2 with TRBJ2-7; tentatively, D is TRBD2 (5 bases). The CDR3 extends over 14 amino acids. Germline-derived CDR1 and CDR2 are SGHTA and FQGNSA. V was trimmed by 2 bases and J by 6 bases, leaving 14 bases between them. The CDR3 reads CASSLMADYGEQYF. DNA for the CDR3: TGTGCCAGCAGCTTAATGGCCGACTACGGCGAGCAGTACTTC.

This clonotype was found many times. The chain recombines TRBV20-1 with TRBJ1-1; no definite D call. Germline loops: CDR1 DFQATT, CDR2 SNEGSKA (reference sequence). This CDR3 is 12 amino acids long. V was trimmed by 0 bases and J by 9 bases, leaving 11 bases between them. The CDR3 here is CSARDLQQKAFF. CDR3 DNA: TGCAGTGCTAGAGATTTACAACAGAAAGCTTTCTTT.

There are many counts of this clonotype. The chain links TRBV7-2 to TRBJ2-1; perhaps TRBD2 as D (5 bases). V was pared by 7 bases and J by 4 bases, with 14 bases between. CDR1 SGHTA and CDR2 FQGNSA come from the germline V gene. The CDR3 consists of 14 residues. CDR3 residues: CASTGDVSYNEQFF. DNA of the CDR3: TGTGCCAGCACCGGGGATGTTTCTTACAATGAGCAGTTCTTC.

This clonotype has more than one count but fewer than ten. This chain connects TRBV12-3 or TRBV12-4 to TRBJ2-2; D is perhaps TRBD1 (5 bases). The length of the CDR3 is 14 residues. With 5 bases removed from V and 4 bases from J, the gap between germline ends came to 11 bases. The CDR3 DNA sequence: TGTGCCAGCAGTCTGCCGACAGTCACCGGGGAGCTGTTTTTT. This codes for CASSLPTVTGELFF.

The CDR3 region has the DNA TGTGCCAGCAGCCTACGAACCGGGTCCGGAAACACCATATATTTT. Protein: CASSLRTGSGNTIYF. The rearrangement uses TRBV7-9 and TRBJ1-3; D uncertain. Per the germline V gene, CDR1 is SEHNR and CDR2 is FQNEAQ (reference sequence). This CDR3 has 15 residues. Trimming took off 5 bases at V and 4 bases at J, with 15 bases between the two ends. Looking up the rest from reference TRBV7-9 and TRBJ1-3 gives the full variable domain: DTGVSQNPRHKITKRGQNVTFRCDPISEHNRLYWYRQTLGQGPEFLTYFQNEAQLEKSRLLSDRFSAERPKGSFSTLEIQRTEQGDSAMYLCASSLRTGSGNTIYFGEGSWLTVV.

This clonotype has only a few counts. This sequence joins TRBV5-1 and TRBJ1-1, with D maybe TRBD1 (5 bases). V was pared by 4 bases and J by 3 bases, with 16 bases between. CDR1 and CDR2 from the germline V gene are SGHRS and YFSETQ. The CDR3 length is 15 residues. The CDR3 region has the DNA TGCGCCAGCAGCGTCGAAGGGGTTGATGACACTGAAGCTTTCTTT. It codes for CASSVEGVDDTEAFF.

This clonotype was counted only a few times. Here the CDR3 reads CSTPQGYGTEAFF. In DNA form, the CDR3 reads TGCAGTACACCCCAGGGGTACGGCACTGAAGCTTTCTTT. The chain couples TRBV20-1 to TRBJ1-1; D may be TRBD1 (6 bases). The CDR3 extends over 13 amino acids. The V gene lost 8 bases and the J gene lost 4 bases, with 17 bases spanning the gap. Germline lookup yields CDR1 DFQATT and CDR2 SNEGSKA (reference sequence).

This clonotype was recorded a few times. The chain links TRBV9 to TRBJ2-7; 9 nucleotides match TRBD1. With 3 bases clipped from V and 4 bases from J, the junction kept 8 bases outside the gene matches. Per germline, CDR1 SGDLS and CDR2 YYNGEE. This CDR3 contains 15 residues. CDR3 protein: CASSAQAGTGYEQYF. The CDR3 region has the DNA TGTGCCAGCAGCGCTCAAGCCGGGACAGGGTACGAGCAGTACTTC.

This clonotype was counted many times. This rearrangement joins TRBV20-1 to TRBJ1-1; 9 bases align to TRBD1. The CDR3 is 15 residues long. V trimming: 3 bases; J trimming: 4 bases; junction bases outside the gene matches: 9. The germline V gene has CDR1 DFQATT and CDR2 SNEGSKA (reference sequence). The CDR3 protein is CSASRDRVFGTEAFF. CDR3 DNA: TGCAGTGCTAGCCGGGACAGGGTTTTTGGCACTGAAGCTTTCTTT.

This chain joins TRBV6-6 and TRBJ2-7, with TRBD1 matching 8 bases. J gave up 4 bases and V 7 bases, and 3 bases lay outside the gene matches. CDR3 length equals 12 residues. Germline CDR1 and CDR2: MNHNY and SVGAGI (reference sequence). The CDR3 loop is CASNDRGYEQYF. CDR3 nucleotide sequence: TGTGCCAGCAACGACAGGGGTTACGAGCAGTACTTC.

This clonotype was recorded at least ten times. This sequence joins TRBV12-3 or TRBV12-4 and TRBJ2-3; D may be TRBD1 or TRBD2 (5 bases each). The CDR3 totals 18 residues. Deletions cut 5 bases from V and 0 bases from J, with 21 bases between. CDR3 in DNA: TGTGCCAGCAGTAAGGGACGGCGTCCGATTACTAGCACAGATACGCAGTATTTT. It is translated as CASSKGRRPITSTDTQYF.

This clonotype appeared many times. This chain joins TRBV29-1 and TRBJ1-1; 8 bases are a match to TRBD1. The CDR3 length is 13 residues. The V segment lost 4 bases and the J segment 4 bases; nucleotides outside the gene matches: 5. CDR1 and CDR2 from the germline V gene are SQVTM and ANQGSEA. In DNA, the CDR3 is TGCAGCGTTGTCGGACAGGGAGGCACTGAAGCTTTCTTT. Protein sequence: CSVVGQGGTEAFF.

At least ten counts were recorded for this clonotype. The rearrangement links TRBV20-1 to TRBJ2-7, with 13 positions matching TRBD2. CDR1 is DFQATT, CDR2 SNEGSKA, per germline (reference sequence). The CDR3 has 13 amino acids. V trimming: 6 bases; J trimming: 6 bases; junction bases outside the gene matches: 5. CDR3 nucleotide sequence: TGCAGTGCGACTGGACTAGCGGGAGTCGAGCAGTACTTC. It codes for CSATGLAGVEQYF.

The sample holds a few counts of this clonotype. The rearrangement uses TRBV4-2 and TRBJ1-1, with D perhaps matching TRBD1 (5 bases). The CDR3 totals 15 residues. Trimming left V 0 bases short and J 3 bases short, with 11 bases between. CDR1 and CDR2 from the germline V gene are LGHNA and YNFKEQ. As DNA, the CDR3 is TGTGCCAGCAGCCAAGAGGGGACCGCTTACACTGAAGCTTTCTTT. It codes for CASSQEGTAYTEAFF.

Notes on this clonotype: A junction end diverges from the germline sequence, so it may reflect a read error. The chain links TRBV7-9 to TRBJ2-1; 9 nucleotides align to TRBD2. This CDR3 is 17 amino acids long. CDR1 is SEHNR, CDR2 FQNEAQ, per germline (reference sequence). The DNA for the CDR3 is TGTGCCAGCAGCTCCCCTAGGCGGGAGGGCTCCCACAATGAGCAGTTCTTC. It translates to CASSSPRREGSHNEQFF.

This clonotype was counted at least ten times. The gene calls are TRBV6-1 and TRBJ2-3; the D is unclear. CDR3 size: 17 residues. Trimming removed 5 bases at V and 0 bases at J, with 18 bases between. Germline values: CDR1 MNHNS, CDR2 SASEGT. The CDR3 here is CASSLRALSTSTDTQYF. CDR3 in DNA: TGTGCCAGCAGTCTCCGGGCCTTAAGTACTAGCACAGATACGCAGTATTTT.

Many counts were recorded for this clonotype. The gene calls are TRBV5-1 and TRBJ2-5; D uncertain. CDR3 length equals 14 residues. Germline V CDR1 and CDR2: SGHRS, YFSETQ. The ends were cut back, 4 bases at V and 2 bases at J, with 12 bases in the middle. CDR3 bases: TGCGCCAGCAGCCCGCAGAGCCGTCAAGAGACCCAGTACTTC. Translation: CASSPQSRQETQYF.

This clonotype was counted between two and nine times. The chain employs TRBV7-2 and TRBJ1-4, with D maybe TRBD1 (6 bases). CDR3 length: 16 residues. Trimming pared 5 bases from V and 7 bases from J, leaving 20 bases between. From germline, CDR1 is SGHTA and CDR2 FQGNSA. The CDR3 protein is CASSLFTGRRGEKLFF. CDR3 DNA: TGTGCCAGCAGCCTATTCACAGGGCGCAGGGGTGAAAAACTGTTTTTT.

This clonotype has more than one count but fewer than ten. This rearrangement joins TRBV9 to TRBJ1-4; possible D gene TRBD1, 5 bases. There are 15 residues in the CDR3. V was clipped by 1 base and J by 5 bases, with 12 bases between them. CDR1 is SGDLS and CDR2 is YYNGEE in the germline V gene. The CDR3 DNA reads as TGTGCCAGCAGCGTAACAGTCGGGGCCAATGAAAAACTGTTTTTT. Residues: CASSVTVGANEKLFF.

This clonotype occurred a few times. V gene TRBV20-1 combines with J gene TRBJ2-1; TRBD2 matches at 9 bases. The J segment lost 4 bases and the V segment lost 0 bases, leaving 10 bases of the junction unmatched. The length of the CDR3 is 17 residues. CDR1 is DFQATT, CDR2 SNEGSKA, per germline (reference sequence). The CDR3 DNA is TGCAGTGCTAGAGACCCTCGACTAGCGGACAAATACAATGAGCAGTTCTTC. It encodes CSARDPRLADKYNEQFF.

In its sample, this clonotype was seen a few times. The gene calls are TRBV3-1 and TRBJ1-3; no reliable D call. Germline CDR1 LGHDT, CDR2 YNNKEL (reference sequence). The CDR3 is made up of 16 amino acids. The V and J ends lost 0 bases and 3 bases respectively, with 12 bases between them. The CDR3 DNA reads as TGTGCCAGCAGCCAAGATCGGGGTGTCAGTGGAAACACCATATATTTT. It specifies CASSQDRGVSGNTIYF. Combining the CDR3 with reference TRBV3-1 and TRBJ1-3 gives the whole variable domain DTAVSQTPKYLVTQMGNDKSIKCEQNLGHDTMYWYKQDSKKFLKIMFSYNNKELIINETVPNRFSPKSPDKAHLNLHINSLELGDSAVYFCASSQDRGVSGNTIYFGEGSWLTVV.

Many counts were recorded for this clonotype. This rearrangement joins TRBV2 to TRBJ1-2; D may be TRBD1 (5 bases). V was shortened by 5 bases and J by 0 bases, with 13 bases between the two germline ends. The V gene's germline CDR1 is SNHLY and CDR2 FYNNEI. This CDR3 has 15 amino acids. The CDR3 DNA sequence: TGTGCCAGCAGTTCAGACAGCCGATCTAACTATGGCTACACCTTC. Amino acids: CASSSDSRSNYGYTF.

This clonotype has just a few counts. The V gene is TRBV6-5, the J gene TRBJ1-5; 7 bases match TRBD1. With 0 bases clipped from V and 3 bases from J, the junction kept 2 bases outside the gene matches. The germline gives CDR1 MNHEY, CDR2 SVGAGI. The CDR3 has 15 residues. CDR3 DNA sequence: TGTGCCAGCAGTTACTCGGGACAGTTCAATCAGCCCCAGCATTTT. It is translated as CASSYSGQFNQPQHF.

This clonotype was counted only a few times. The V and J genes are TRBV7-8 and TRBJ2-1; 13 positions agree with TRBD2. Unmatched junction bases numbered 10, after V lost 5 bases and J lost 3 bases. The germline CDR1 and CDR2 sequences are SGHVS and FQNEAQ. The CDR3 is 18 residues long. The CDR3 DNA reads as TGTGCCAGCAGCGCCGAAGGACTAGCGGGAGCAAACTACAATGAGCAGTTCTTC. This translates into CASSAEGLAGANYNEQFF.

This clonotype was observed a handful of times. The CDR3 protein is CASSESGGKMSQYF. In nucleotides, the CDR3 is TGCGCCAGCAGTGAGTCCGGTGGGAAGATGTCCCAGTACTTC. The chain has TRBV10-2 and TRBJ2-5; D not certain. The CDR3 is made up of 14 amino acids. Deletions cut 0 bases from V and 9 bases from J, with 14 bases between. Germline V gene data show CDR1 as WSHSY and CDR2 as SAAADI.

This clonotype has just a few counts. The chain combines TRBV12-3 or TRBV12-4 with TRBJ2-1; D is unresolved. This CDR3 spans 12 amino acids. V lost 2 bases to trimming and J lost 9 bases, with 8 bases between them. The CDR3 nucleotides read TGTGCCAGCAGTTTAATACCTGTTGAGCAGTTCTTC. Protein sequence: CASSLIPVEQFF.